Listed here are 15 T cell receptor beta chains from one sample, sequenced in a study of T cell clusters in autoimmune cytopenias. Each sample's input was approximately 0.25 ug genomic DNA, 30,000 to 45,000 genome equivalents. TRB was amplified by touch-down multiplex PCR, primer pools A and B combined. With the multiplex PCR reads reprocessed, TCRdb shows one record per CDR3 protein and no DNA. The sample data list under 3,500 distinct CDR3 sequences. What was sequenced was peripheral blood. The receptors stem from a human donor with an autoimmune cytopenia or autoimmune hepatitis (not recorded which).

The CDR3 region is CASMGLAGVGEQYF. The V and J genes are TRBV19 and TRBJ2-7; TCRdb proposes TRBD2, but this gene call is untestable without DNA. In germline, CDR1 is LNHDA, CDR2 SQIVND (reference sequence). This CDR3 has 14 residues.

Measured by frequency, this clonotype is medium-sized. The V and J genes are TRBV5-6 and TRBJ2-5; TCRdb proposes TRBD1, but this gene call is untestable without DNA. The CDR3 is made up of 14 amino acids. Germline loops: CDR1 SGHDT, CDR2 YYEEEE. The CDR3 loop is CASSAGQGGETQYF.

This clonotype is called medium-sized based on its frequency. The CDR3 is CASSNRGYYGYTF. The chain combines TRBV6-1 with TRBJ1-2; the TCRdb D gene call, TRBD1, has no DNA to confirm it. Germline loops: CDR1 MNHNS, CDR2 SASEGT. The CDR3 is made up of 13 amino acids.

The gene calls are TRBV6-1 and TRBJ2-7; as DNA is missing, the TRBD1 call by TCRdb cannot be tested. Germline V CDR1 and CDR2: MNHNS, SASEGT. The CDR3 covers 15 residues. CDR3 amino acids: CANGSWSGTGFEQYF.

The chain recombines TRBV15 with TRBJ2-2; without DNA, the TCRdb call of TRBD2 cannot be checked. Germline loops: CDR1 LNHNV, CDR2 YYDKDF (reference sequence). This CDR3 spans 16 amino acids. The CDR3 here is CATSRGLAGGTGELFF.

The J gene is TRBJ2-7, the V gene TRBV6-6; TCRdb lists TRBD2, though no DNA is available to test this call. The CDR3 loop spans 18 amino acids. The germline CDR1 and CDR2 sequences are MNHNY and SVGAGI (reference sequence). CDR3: CASSYSPLTSGFSYKQYF.

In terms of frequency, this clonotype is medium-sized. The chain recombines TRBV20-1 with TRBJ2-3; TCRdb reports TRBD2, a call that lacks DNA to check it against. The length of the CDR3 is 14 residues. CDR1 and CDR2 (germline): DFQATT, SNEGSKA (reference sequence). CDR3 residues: CSAPEQRNTDTQYF.

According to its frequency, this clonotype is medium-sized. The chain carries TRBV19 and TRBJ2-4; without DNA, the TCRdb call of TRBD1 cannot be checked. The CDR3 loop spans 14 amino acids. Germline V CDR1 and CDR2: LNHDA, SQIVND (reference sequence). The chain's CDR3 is CASSQGLAKNIQYF.

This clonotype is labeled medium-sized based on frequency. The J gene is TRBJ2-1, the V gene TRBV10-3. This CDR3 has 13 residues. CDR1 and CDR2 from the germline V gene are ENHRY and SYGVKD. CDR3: CAISATVGNEQFF.

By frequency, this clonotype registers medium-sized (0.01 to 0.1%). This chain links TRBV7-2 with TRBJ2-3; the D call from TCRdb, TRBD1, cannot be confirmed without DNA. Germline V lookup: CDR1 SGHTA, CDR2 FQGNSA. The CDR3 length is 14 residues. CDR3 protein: CASSSEGGADTQYF.

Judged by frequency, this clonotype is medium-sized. CDR3 protein: CASRRYRGGNTEAFF. The chain combines TRBV6-5 with TRBJ1-1; the TCRdb D gene call, TRBD1, has no DNA to confirm it. Germline V gene lookup returns CDR1 MNHEY and CDR2 SVGAGI. This CDR3 has 15 amino acids.

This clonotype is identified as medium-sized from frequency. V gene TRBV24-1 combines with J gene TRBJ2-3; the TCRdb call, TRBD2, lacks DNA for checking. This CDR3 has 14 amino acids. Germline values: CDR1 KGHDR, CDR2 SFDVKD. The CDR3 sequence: CATAPSGPTDTQYF.

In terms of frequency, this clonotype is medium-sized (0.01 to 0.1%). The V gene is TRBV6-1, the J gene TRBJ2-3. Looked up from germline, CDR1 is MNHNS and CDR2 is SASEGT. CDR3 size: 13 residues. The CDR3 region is CASSRTNTDTQYF.

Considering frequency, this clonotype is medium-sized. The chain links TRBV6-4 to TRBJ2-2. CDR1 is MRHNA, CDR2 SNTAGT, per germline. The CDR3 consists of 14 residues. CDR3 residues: CASSDGGSTGELFF.

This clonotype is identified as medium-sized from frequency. Here the CDR3 reads CASTRTGTNYGYTF. V usage is TRBV27 and J usage is TRBJ1-2; TCRdb designates TRBD1, a call that cannot be tested without DNA. CDR3 length equals 14 residues. Germline V gene sequence: CDR1 MNHEY, CDR2 SMNVEV (reference sequence).